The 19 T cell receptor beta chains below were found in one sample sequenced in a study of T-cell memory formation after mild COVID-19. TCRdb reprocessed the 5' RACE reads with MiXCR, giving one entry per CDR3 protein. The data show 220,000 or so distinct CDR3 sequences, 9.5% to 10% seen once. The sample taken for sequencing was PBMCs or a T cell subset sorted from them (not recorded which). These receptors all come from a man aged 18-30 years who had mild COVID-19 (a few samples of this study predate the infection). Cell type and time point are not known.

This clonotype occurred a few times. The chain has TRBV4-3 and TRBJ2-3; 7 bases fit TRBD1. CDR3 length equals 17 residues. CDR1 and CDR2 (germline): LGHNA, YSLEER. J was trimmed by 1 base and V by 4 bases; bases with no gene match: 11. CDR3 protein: CASSPSPPGQRTDTQYF. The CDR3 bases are TGCGCCAGCAGCCCGTCACCTCCGGGACAGCGCACAGATACGCAGTATTTT.

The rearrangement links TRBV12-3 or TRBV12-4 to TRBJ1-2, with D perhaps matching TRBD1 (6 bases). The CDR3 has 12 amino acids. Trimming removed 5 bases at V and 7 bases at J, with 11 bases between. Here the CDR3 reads CASSSQGSGYTF. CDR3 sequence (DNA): TGTGCCAGCAGTAGTCAGGGGTCTGGCTACACCTTC.

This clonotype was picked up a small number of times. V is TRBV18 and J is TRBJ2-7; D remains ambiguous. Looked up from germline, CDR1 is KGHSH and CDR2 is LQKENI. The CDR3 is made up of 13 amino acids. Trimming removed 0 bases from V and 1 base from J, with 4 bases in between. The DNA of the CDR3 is TGTGCCAGCTCACCACCGGGTTCCTACGAGCAGTACGTC. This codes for CASSPPGSYEQYV.

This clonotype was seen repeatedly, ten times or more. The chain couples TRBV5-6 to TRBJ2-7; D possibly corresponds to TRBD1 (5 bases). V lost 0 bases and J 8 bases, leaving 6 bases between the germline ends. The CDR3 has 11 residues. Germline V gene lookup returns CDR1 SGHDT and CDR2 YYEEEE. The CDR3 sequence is CASSLDRKQYF. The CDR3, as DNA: TGTGCCAGCAGCTTGGACAGGAAGCAGTACTTC.

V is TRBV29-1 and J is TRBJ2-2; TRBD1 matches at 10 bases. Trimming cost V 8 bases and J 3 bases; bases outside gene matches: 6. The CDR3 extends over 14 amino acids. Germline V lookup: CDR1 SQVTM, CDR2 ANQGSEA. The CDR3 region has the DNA TGCAGCATCCGACAGGGGGCGGACACCGGGGAGCTGTTTTTT. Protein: CSIRQGADTGELFF.

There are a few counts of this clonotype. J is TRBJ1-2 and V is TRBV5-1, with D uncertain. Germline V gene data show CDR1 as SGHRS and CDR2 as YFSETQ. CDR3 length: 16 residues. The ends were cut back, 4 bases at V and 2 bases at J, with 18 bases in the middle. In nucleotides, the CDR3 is TGCGCCAGCAGCCTTATATCGTACGGGGTCAACTATGGCTACACCTTC. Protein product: CASSLISYGVNYGYTF.

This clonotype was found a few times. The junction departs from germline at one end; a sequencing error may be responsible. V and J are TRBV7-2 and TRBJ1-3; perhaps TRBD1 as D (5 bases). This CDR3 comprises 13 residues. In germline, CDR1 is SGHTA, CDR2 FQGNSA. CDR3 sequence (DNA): TGTGCCAGCAGGCCAAATACCGCGGGACTAACCAATTTT. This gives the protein CASRPNTAGLTNF.

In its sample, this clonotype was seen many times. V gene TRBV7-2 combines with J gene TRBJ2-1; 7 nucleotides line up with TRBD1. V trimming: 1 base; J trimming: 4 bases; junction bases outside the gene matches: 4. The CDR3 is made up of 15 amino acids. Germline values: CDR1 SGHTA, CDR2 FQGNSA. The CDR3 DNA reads TGTGCCAGCAGCTTAGAACAGGGGTCTTACAATGAGCAGTTCTTC. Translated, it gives CASSLEQGSYNEQFF.

In DNA, the CDR3 is TGTGCCAGCAGTCCAGAGATGATAGGTCGGGGCTACACCTTC. It translates to CASSPEMIGRGYTF. The J gene is TRBJ1-2, the V gene TRBV6-6; D gene uncertain. CDR3 length equals 14 residues. V was cut by 5 bases and J by 8 bases, with 18 bases left in between. Germline V gives CDR1 MNHNY, CDR2 SVGAGI (reference sequence).

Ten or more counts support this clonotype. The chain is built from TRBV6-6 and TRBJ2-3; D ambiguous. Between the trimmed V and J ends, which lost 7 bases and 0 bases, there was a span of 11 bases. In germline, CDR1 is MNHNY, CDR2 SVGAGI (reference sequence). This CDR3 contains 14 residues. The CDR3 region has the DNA TGTGCCAGCATTCCGACCTATAGCACAGATACGCAGTATTTT. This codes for CASIPTYSTDTQYF.

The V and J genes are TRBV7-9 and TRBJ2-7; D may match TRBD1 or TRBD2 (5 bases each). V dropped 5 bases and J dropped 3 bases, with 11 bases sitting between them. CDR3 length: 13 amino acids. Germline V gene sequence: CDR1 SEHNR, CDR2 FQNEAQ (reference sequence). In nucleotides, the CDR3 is TGTGCCAGCAGCCGGGACCACGACTACGAGCAGTACTTC. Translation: CASSRDHDYEQYF.

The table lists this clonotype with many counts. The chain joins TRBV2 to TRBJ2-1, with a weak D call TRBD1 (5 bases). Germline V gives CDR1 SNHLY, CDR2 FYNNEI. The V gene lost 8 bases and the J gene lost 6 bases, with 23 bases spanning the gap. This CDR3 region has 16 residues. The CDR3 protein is CASGGIQGLLVNEQFF. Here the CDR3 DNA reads TGTGCCAGCGGCGGCATCCAGGGTCTTCTGGTCAATGAGCAGTTCTTC.

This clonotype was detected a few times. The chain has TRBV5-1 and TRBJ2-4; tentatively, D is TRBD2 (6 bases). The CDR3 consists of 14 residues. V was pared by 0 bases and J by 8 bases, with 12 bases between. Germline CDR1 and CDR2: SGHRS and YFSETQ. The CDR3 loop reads CASSLDGGIDIQYF. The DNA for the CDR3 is TGCGCCAGCAGCTTGGACGGGGGTATCGACATTCAGTACTTC.

The CDR3 is CASSHLRGGDTEAFF. The CDR3 DNA reads TGTGCCAGCAGCCACTTAAGGGGAGGCGACACTGAAGCTTTCTTT. The rearrangement uses TRBV5-6 and TRBJ1-1; perhaps TRBD1 as D (5 bases). Looked up from germline, CDR1 is SGHDT and CDR2 is YYEEEE. CDR3 length equals 15 residues. The ends were cut back, 4 bases at V and 3 bases at J, with 16 bases in the middle. Looking up the rest from reference TRBV5-6 and TRBJ1-1 gives the full variable domain: DAGVTQSPTHLIKTRGQQVTLRCSPKSGHDTVSWYQQALGQGPQFIFQYYEEEERQRGNFPDRFSGHQFPNYSSELNVNALLLGDSALYLCASSHLRGGDTEAFFGQGTRLTVV.

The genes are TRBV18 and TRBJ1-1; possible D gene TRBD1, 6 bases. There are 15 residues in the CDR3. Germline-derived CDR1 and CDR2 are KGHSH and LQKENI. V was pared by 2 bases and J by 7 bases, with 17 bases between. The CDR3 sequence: CASSPAGGGFFEAFF. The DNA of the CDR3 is TGTGCCAGCTCACCAGCCGGGGGCGGGTTCTTTGAAGCTTTCTTT. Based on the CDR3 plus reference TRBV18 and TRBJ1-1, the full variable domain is NAGVMQNPRHLVRRRGQEARLRCSPMKGHSHVYWYRQLPEEGLKFMVYLQKENIIDESGMPKERFSAEFPKEGPSILRIQQVVRGDSAAYFCASSPAGGGFFEAFFGQGTRLTVV.

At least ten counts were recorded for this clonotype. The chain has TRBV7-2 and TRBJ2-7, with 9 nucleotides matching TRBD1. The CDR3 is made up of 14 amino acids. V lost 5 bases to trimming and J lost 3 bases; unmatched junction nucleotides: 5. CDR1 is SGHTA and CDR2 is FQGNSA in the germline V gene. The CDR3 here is CASSRDRAGYEQYF. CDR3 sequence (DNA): TGTGCCAGCAGCCGGGACAGGGCAGGCTACGAGCAGTACTTC.

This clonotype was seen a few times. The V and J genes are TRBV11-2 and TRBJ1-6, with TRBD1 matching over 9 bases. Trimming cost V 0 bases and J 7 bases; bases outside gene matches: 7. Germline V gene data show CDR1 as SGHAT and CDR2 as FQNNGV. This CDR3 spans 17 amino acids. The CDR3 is CASSLDIRTGENSPLHF. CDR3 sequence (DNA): TGTGCCAGCAGCTTAGATATACGGACAGGGGAGAATTCACCCCTCCACTTT.

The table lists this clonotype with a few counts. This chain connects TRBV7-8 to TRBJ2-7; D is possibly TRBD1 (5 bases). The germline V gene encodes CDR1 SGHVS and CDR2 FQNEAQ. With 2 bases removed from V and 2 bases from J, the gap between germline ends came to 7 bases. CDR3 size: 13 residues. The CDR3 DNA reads TGTGCCAGCAGCTTAAGGGGTCCCTACGAGCAGTACGTC. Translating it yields CASSLRGPYEQYV.

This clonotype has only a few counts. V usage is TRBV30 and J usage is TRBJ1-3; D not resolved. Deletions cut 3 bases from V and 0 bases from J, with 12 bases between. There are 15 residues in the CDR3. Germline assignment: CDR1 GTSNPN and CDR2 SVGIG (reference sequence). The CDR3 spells CAWRAGLLSGNTIYF. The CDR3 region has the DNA TGTGCCTGGAGAGCGGGTCTCCTCTCTGGAAACACCATATATTTT.